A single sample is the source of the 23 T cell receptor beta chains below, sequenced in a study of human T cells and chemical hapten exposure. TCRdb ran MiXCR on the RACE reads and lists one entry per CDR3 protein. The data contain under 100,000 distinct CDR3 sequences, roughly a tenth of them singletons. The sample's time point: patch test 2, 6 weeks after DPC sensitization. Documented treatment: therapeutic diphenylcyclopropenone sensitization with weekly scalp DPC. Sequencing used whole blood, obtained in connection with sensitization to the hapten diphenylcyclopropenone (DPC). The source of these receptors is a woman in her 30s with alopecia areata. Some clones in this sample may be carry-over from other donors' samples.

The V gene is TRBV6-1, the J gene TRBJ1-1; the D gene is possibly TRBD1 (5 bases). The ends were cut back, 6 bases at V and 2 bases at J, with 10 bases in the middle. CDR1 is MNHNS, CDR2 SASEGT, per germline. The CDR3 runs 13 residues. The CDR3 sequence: CASSPQGNTEAFF. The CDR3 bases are TGTGCCAGCAGCCCGCAGGGAAACACTGAAGCTTTCTTT.

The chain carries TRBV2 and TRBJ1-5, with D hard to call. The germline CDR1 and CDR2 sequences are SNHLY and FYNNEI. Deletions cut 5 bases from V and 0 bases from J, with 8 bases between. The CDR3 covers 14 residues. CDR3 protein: CASSPGSSNQPQHF. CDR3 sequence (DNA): TGTGCCAGCAGTCCGGGGAGTAGCAATCAGCCCCAGCATTTT.

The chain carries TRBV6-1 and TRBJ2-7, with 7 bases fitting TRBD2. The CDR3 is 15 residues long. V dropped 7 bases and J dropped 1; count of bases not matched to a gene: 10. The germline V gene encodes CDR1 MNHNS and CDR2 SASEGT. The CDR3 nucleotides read TGTGCCAGCACCCCGGGCCCAGCGGGGTCCTACGAGCAGTACTTC. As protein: CASTPGPAGSYEQYF.

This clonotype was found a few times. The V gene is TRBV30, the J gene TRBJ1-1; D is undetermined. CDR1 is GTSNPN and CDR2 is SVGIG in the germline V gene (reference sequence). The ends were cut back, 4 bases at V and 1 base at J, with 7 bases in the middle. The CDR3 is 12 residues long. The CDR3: CAWTDKNTEAFF. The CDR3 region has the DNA TGTGCCTGGACCGATAAGAACACTGAAGCTTTCTTT.

The CDR3 loop is CASSAQGQGGNEQFF. CDR3 bases: TGTGCCAGCAGCGCCCAGGGACAGGGAGGCAATGAGCAGTTCTTC. The rearrangement links TRBV9 to TRBJ2-1, with 9 bases lining up with TRBD1. V gave up 3 bases and J gave up 6 bases; unmatched junction bases: 7. The length of the CDR3 is 15 residues. Per the germline V gene, CDR1 is SGDLS and CDR2 is YYNGEE.

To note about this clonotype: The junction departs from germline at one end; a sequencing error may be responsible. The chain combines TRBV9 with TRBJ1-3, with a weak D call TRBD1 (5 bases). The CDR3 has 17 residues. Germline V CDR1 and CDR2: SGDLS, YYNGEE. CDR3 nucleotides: TGTGCCAACAGCGTAGCGGCAGGGCCGAGCTCTGGAAACACCATATATTTT. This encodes CANSVAAGPSSGNTIYF. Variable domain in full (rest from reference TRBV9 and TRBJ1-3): DSGVTQTPKHLITATGQRVTLRCSPRSGDLSVYWYQQSLDQGLQFLIQYYNGEERAKGNILERFSAQQFPDLHSELNLSSLELGDSALYFCANSVAAGPSSGNTIYFGEGSWLTVV.

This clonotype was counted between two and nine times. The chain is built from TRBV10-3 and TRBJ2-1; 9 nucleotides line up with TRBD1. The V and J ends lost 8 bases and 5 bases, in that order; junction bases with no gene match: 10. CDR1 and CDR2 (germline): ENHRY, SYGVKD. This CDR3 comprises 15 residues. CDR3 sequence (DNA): TGTGCCATCTCGGACAGGGGAAATAGGAACAATGAGCAGTTCTTC. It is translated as CAISDRGNRNNEQFF.

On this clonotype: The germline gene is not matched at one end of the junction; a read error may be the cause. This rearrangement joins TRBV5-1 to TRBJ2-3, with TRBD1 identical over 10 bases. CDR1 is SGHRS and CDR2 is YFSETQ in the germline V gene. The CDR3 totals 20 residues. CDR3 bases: TGCGCCAGCAGCTTGGGGACTATCCGGGGACAGGGGCCCACCACAGGTACGCAGTATTTT. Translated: CASSLGTIRGQGPTTGTQYF. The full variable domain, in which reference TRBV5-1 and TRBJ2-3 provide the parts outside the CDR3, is KAGVTQTPRYLIKTRGQQVTLSCSPISGHRSVSWYQQTPGQGLQFLFEYFSETQRNKGNFPGRFSGRQFSNSRSEMNVSTLELGDSALYLCASSLGTIRGQGPTTGTQYFGPGTRLTVL.

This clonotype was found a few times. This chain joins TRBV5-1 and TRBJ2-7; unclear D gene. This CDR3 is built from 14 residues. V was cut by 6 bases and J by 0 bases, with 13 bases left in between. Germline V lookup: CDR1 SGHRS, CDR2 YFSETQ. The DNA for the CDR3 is TGCGCCAGCAAGGCGGAATGGAGCTCCTACGAGCAGTACTTC. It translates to CASKAEWSSYEQYF.

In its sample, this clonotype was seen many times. CDR3 sequence: CASSTPRDRISYEQYF. CDR3 DNA: TGTGCCAGTAGTACCCCCCGGGACAGGATCTCCTACGAGCAGTACTTC. V gene TRBV19 combines with J gene TRBJ2-7; 8 positions agree with TRBD1. Germline V CDR1 and CDR2: LNHDA, SQIVND (reference sequence). V dropped 4 bases and J dropped 0; count of bases not matched to a gene: 8. CDR3 length: 16 residues.

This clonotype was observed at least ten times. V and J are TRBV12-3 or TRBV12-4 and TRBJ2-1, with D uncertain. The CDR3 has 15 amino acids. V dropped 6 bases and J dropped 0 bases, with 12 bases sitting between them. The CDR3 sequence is CASSLDMSSYNEQFF. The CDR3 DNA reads TGTGCCAGCAGCCTTGACATGAGCTCCTACAATGAGCAGTTCTTC.

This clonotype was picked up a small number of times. The CDR3 DNA is TGCGCCAGCAGCCGGTGGGATAGCGGGAGGGGAAGCACAGATACGCAGTATTTT. Translated, it gives CASSRWDSGRGSTDTQYF. The genes are TRBV4-1 and TRBJ2-3; 11 nucleotides line up with TRBD2. V trimming: 4 bases; J trimming: 0 bases; junction bases outside the gene matches: 9. The germline CDR1 and CDR2 sequences are MGHRA and YSYEKL. This CDR3 has 18 amino acids.

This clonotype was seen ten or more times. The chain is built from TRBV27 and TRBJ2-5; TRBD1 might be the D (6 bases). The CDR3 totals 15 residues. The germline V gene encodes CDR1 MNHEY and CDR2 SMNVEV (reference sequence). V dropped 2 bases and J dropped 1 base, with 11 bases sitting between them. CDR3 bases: TGTGCCAGCAGTTTAGCGGGCAGGGGCCAAGAGACCCAGTACTTC. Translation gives CASSLAGRGQETQYF.

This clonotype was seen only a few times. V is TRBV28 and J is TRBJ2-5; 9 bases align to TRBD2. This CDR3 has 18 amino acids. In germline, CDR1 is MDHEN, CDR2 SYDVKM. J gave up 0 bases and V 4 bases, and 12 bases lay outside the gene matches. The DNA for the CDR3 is TGTGCCAGCAGTTCCGCCGGAGCGGGGGGCTCCTACCAAGAGACCCAGTACTTC. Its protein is CASSSAGAGGSYQETQYF.

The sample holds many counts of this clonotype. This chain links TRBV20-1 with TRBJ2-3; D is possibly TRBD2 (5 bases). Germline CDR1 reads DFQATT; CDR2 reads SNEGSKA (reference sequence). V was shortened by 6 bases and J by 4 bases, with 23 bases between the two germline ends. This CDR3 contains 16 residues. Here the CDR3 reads CSAAPEVGALADTQYF. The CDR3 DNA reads TGCAGTGCGGCACCAGAGGTGGGAGCCTTGGCAGATACGCAGTATTTT.

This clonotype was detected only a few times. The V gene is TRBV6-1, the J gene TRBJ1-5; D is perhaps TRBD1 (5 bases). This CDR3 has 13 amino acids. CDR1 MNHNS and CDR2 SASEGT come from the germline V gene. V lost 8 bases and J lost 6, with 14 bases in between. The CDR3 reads CASFGAFRQPQHF. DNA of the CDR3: TGTGCCAGCTTCGGGGCCTTCCGTCAGCCCCAGCATTTT.

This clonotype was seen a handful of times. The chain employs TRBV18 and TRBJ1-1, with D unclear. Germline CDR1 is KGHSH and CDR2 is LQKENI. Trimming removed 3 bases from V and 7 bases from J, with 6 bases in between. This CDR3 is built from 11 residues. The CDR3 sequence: CASSPKGEAFF. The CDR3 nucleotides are TGTGCCAGCTCACCCAAGGGTGAAGCTTTCTTT.

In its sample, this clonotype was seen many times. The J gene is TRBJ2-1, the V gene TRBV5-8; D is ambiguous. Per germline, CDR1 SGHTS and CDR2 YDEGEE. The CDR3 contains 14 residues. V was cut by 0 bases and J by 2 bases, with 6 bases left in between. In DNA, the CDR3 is TGTGCCAGCAGCTTGGGCGGACCCTACAATGAGCAGTTCTTC. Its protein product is CASSLGGPYNEQFF.

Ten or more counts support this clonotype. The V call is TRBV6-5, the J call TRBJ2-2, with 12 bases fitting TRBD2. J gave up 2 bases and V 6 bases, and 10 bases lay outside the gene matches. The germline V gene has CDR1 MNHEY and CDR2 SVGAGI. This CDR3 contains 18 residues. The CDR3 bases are TGTGCCAGCAGGTGGACTAGCGGGACCGGCTCTAACACCGGGGAGCTGTTTTTT. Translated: CASRWTSGTGSNTGELFF.

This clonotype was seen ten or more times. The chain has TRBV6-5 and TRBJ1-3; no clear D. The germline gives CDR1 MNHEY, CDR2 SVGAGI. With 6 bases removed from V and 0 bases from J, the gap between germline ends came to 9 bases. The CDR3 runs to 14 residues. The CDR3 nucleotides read TGTGCCAGCAGGAAGGGATTCTCTGGAAACACCATATATTTT. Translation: CASRKGFSGNTIYF.

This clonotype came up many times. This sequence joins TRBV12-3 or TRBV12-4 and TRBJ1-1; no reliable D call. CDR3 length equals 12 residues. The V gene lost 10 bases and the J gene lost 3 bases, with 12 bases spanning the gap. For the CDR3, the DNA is TGTGCCACCAATCTTAGGGACACTGAAGCTTTCTTT. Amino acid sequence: CATNLRDTEAFF.

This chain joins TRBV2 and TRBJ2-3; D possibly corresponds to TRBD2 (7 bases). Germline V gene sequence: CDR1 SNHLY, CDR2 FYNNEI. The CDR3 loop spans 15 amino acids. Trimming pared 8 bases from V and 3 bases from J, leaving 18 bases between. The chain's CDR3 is CASALGGGPTDTQYF. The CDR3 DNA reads TGTGCCAGCGCCCTAGGGGGGGGCCCTACAGATACGCAGTATTTT. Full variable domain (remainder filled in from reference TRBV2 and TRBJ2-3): EPEVTQTPSHQVTQMGQEVILRCVPISNHLYFYWYRQILGQKVEFLVSFYNNEISEKSEIFDDQFSVERPDGSNFTLKIRSTKLEDSAMYFCASALGGGPTDTQYFGPGTRLTVL.

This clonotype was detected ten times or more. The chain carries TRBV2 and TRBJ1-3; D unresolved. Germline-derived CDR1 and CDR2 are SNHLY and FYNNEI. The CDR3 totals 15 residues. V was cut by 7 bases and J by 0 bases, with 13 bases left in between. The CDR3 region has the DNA TGTGCCAGCAAACGAAGTCCCGGCTCTGGAAACACCATATATTTT. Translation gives CASKRSPGSGNTIYF.